The 6 T cell receptor beta chains below were found in one sample sequenced in a study of metastatic and nonmetastatic thyroid tumors. TCRdb re-called the PCR reads via MiXCR. The sample shows 15,000 to 20,000 clones, approximately 30% of them seen only once. No patient received treatment before thyroid surgery. The sample was tumor tissue. The origin of the receptors is a female donor with papillary thyroid cancer or a benign thyroid nodule (not recorded which). Some clones in this sample may be carry-over from other donors' samples.

This clone was observed at least ten times. J is TRBJ2-7 and V is TRBV29-1; 9 positions match TRBD2. Germline CDR1 is SQVTM and CDR2 is ANQGSEA. CDR3 size: 19 residues. With V trimmed by 5 bases and J by 4 bases, 24 bases remained unmatched. The CDR3 DNA reads TGCAGCGTTAGAATTCGGGACACTGGCAAAGCGGGAGGAAGGTACGAGCAGTACTTC. Residues: CSVRIRDTGKAGGRYEQYF.

This chain connects TRBV6-1 to TRBJ1-6; D uncertain. The CDR3 totals 14 residues. V gave up 6 bases and J gave up 7 bases, with 13 bases separating them. From germline, CDR1 is MNHNS and CDR2 SASEGT. The DNA for the CDR3 is TGTGCCAGCAGCGGGTCGTCGGCAAATTCACCCCTCCACTTT. Its translation is CASSGSSANSPLHF.

This clone was counted at least ten times. CDR3 DNA: TGTGCCAGCAGCTTAACGTCAATCCCGGGACACTCCTATGGCTACACCTTC. It yields the protein CASSLTSIPGHSYGYTF. This chain joins TRBV7-8 and TRBJ1-2; perhaps TRBD1 as D (6 bases). The CDR3 is made up of 17 amino acids. V lost 2 bases, J lost 4 bases, and 20 bases lay in between. Germline-derived CDR1 and CDR2 are SGHVS and FQNEAQ.

As for this clone: One end of the junction does not line up with germline, which may come from a read error. This chain uses TRBV30 with TRBJ2-3; D not certain. The CDR3 contains 14 residues. Germline loops: CDR1 GTSNPN, CDR2 SVGIG (reference sequence). The CDR3 DNA reads as TGTGCCTGGACTTTCGGCAGCCTCACAGATAGGCAGTATTTT. It codes for CAWTFGSLTDRQYF.

This clone has a count of ten or more. The chain recombines TRBV11-2 with TRBJ2-5, with 7 nucleotides matching TRBD2. V trimming: 0 bases; J trimming: 4 bases; junction bases outside the gene matches: 14. The CDR3 consists of 18 residues. Germline values: CDR1 SGHAT, CDR2 FQNNGV. The CDR3 here is CASSLDLAAGATGETQYF. The DNA for the CDR3 is TGTGCCAGCAGCTTAGATCTGGCTGCGGGAGCCACTGGAGAGACCCAGTACTTC. Complete variable domain (other parts from reference TRBV11-2 and TRBJ2-5): EAGVAQSPRYKIIEKRQSVAFWCNPISGHATLYWYQQILGQGPKLLIQFQNNGVVDDSQLPKDRFSAERLKGVDSTLKIQPAKLEDSAVYLCASSLDLAAGATGETQYFGPGTRLLVL.

Judged by abundance, this clone is medium-sized. The chain has TRBV6-1 and TRBJ2-2; D call uncertain. Germline CDR1 reads MNHNS; CDR2 reads SASEGT. The CDR3 sequence is 11 residues long. Trimming cost V 6 bases and J 6 bases, with 5 bases left between them. CDR3 sequence reads: CASRSAGELFF. In DNA form, the CDR3 reads TGTGCCAGCAGATCGGCCGGGGAGCTGTTTTTT.